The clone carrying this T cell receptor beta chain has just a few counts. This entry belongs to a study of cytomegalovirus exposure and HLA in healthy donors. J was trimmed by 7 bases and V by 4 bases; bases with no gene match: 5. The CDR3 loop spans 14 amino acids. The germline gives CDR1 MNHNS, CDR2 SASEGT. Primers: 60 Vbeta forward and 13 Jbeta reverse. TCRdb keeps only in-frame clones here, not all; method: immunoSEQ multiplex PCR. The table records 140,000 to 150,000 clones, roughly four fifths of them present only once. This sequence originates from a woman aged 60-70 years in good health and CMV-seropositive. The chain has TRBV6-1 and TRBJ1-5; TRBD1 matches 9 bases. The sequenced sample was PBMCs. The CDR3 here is CASSAGTGRQPQHF. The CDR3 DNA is TGTGCCAGCAGTGCGGGGACAGGGCGACAGCCCCAGCATTTT.